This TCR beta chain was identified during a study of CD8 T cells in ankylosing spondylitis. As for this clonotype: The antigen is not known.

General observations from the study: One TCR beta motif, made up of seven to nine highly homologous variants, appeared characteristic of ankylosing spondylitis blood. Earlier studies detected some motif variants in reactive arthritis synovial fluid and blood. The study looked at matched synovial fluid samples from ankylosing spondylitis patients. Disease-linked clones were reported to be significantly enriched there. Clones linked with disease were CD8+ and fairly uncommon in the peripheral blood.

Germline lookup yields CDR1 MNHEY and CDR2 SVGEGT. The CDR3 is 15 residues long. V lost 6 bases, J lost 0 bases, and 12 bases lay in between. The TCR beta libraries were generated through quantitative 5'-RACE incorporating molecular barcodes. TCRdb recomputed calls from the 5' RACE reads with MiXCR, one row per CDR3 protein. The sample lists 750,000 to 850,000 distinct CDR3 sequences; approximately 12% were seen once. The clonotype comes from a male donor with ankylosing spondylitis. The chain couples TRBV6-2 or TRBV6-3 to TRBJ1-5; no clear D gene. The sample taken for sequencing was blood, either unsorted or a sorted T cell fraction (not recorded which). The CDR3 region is CASSADLASNQPQHF. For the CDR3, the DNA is TGTGCCAGCAGCGCCGATTTGGCTAGCAATCAGCCCCAGCATTTT.